Presented here are 31 T cell receptor beta chains from one specimen sequenced in a study of Ad26.COV2.S vaccination and SARS-CoV-2 variants. Assay: immunoSEQ multiplex PCR; the TCRdb copy retains only in-frame clones and omits some. In the table there are a few hundred thousand clones, about 93% of which are singletons. Treatment noted: 15 to 20 received Ad26.COV2.S at low or high dose, single or two shots; about 5 received placebo; per-sample allocation not given. Collection of the samples took place on day 63 after the first injection of vaccine or placebo. Material: peripheral blood, obtained in a trial of Ad26.COV2.S vaccine versus placebo. Source of these receptors: a person between 18 and 65 years old who received the Ad26.COV2.S COVID-19 vaccine or a placebo.

V usage is TRBV7-9 and J usage is TRBJ1-2, with D tentatively TRBD1 (6 bases). The CDR3 totals 13 residues. V was shortened by 5 bases and J by 5 bases, with 12 bases between the two germline ends. The germline CDR1 and CDR2 sequences are SEHNR and FQNEAQ (reference sequence). The CDR3 DNA reads as TGTGCCAGCAGCCCACAGGGATCATATGGCTACACCTTC. Translation gives CASSPQGSYGYTF.

The V call is TRBV6-6, the J call TRBJ1-1; D is undetermined. The CDR3 is made up of 15 amino acids. The germline V gene encodes CDR1 MNHNY and CDR2 SVGAGI (reference sequence). V shed 5 bases and J shed 1 base, with 14 bases lying between them. CDR3 nucleotide sequence: TGTGCCAGCAGTCCCCCAACGGTGGGGAACACTGAAGCTTTCTTT. This sequence encodes CASSPPTVGNTEAFF.

The J gene is TRBJ2-5, the V gene TRBV12-5, with D maybe TRBD2 (6 bases). The V end lost 4 bases, the J end lost 3 bases, and 9 bases lay between the germline ends. The CDR3 sequence is 13 residues long. The germline CDR1 and CDR2 sequences are LGHNT and FRNRAP. The CDR3 DNA follows: TGTGCTAGTGGTTACGGAGGGGAAGAGACCCAGTACTTC. Translated, it gives CASGYGGEETQYF.

The CDR3 DNA sequence: TGTGCCAGCAGCCGGACGGACAGGGTCGACTACGAGCAGTACTTC. Translating gives CASSRTDRVDYEQYF. The chain uses TRBV5-5 and TRBJ2-7; 8 nucleotides agree with TRBD1. Germline CDR1 and CDR2: SGHKS and YYEKEE (reference sequence). Trimming removed 4 bases from V and 3 bases from J; junction bases left unmatched: 9. The CDR3 runs to 15 residues.

The V call is TRBV25-1, the J call TRBJ2-4, with TRBD2 matching 9 bases. The V gene's germline CDR1 is MGHDK and CDR2 SYGVNS. V was pared by 3 bases and J by 1 base, with 4 bases of the junction left unmatched. The CDR3 covers 16 residues. The CDR3 region has the DNA TGTGCCAGCAGTGATGGACTAGCGATGGCCAAAAACATTCAGTACTTC. This translates into CASSDGLAMAKNIQYF.

The chain combines TRBV6-6 with TRBJ2-7; 7 nucleotides line up with TRBD1. Losses at the gene ends were 5 bases for V and 0 bases for J; bases not matched to a gene: 13. The germline V gene has CDR1 MNHNY and CDR2 SVGAGI (reference sequence). The CDR3 is 17 residues long. Here the CDR3 reads CASSPHTVGGLSYEQYF. Written as DNA, the CDR3 is TGTGCCAGCAGTCCCCATACGGTAGGGGGCCTCTCCTACGAGCAGTACTTC.

With respect to this clone: It is unclear where the CDR3 begins or ends on the DNA, so no DNA is shown, and the CDR3 is as TCRdb lists it. This chain uses TRBV24-1 with TRBJ1-2; the table's D call of TRBD1 was not tested on the DNA. Germline V gene data show CDR1 as KGHDR and CDR2 as SFDVKD. The CDR3 sequence runs 17 residues, both termini included. This chain's CDR3 is CATSDWGQGASSCPATF.

The chain carries TRBV14 and TRBJ1-5, with D unresolved. The V end lost 3 bases, the J end lost 0 bases, and 15 bases lay between the germline ends. The germline CDR1 and CDR2 sequences are SGHDN and FVKESK. The CDR3 runs to 17 residues. The CDR3 coding sequence is TGTGCCAGCAGCCACGGACCCCAGCAGTATAGCAATCAGCCCCAGCATTTT. It specifies CASSHGPQQYSNQPQHF.

The chain is built from TRBV7-9 and TRBJ2-7; 13 bases line up with TRBD2. Germline trimming cut 5 bases from V and 2 bases from J; bases unmatched to any gene: 6. The CDR3 is 16 amino acids. Germline V gene lookup returns CDR1 SEHNR and CDR2 FQNEAQ (reference sequence). CDR3 in amino acids: CASSEGLAGVTYEQYF. For the CDR3, the DNA is TGTGCCAGCAGCGAAGGACTAGCGGGAGTTACCTACGAGCAGTACTTC.

This clone was recorded once. The V gene is TRBV6-5, the J gene TRBJ2-2; no clear D gene. This CDR3 is built from 15 residues. CDR1 is MNHEY, CDR2 SVGAGI, per germline. Trimming removed 6 bases at V and 4 bases at J, with 15 bases between. The CDR3 loop is CASSLDRVGTGELFF. The CDR3 DNA sequence: TGTGCCAGCAGCCTAGACCGGGTCGGCACCGGGGAGCTGTTTTTT.

The sample holds a few counts of this clone. The V and J genes are TRBV5-4 and TRBJ2-7; 7 positions agree with TRBD2. Losses at the gene ends were 0 bases for V and 3 bases for J; bases not matched to a gene: 6. Germline lookup yields CDR1 SGHNT and CDR2 YYREEE (reference sequence). The CDR3 covers 15 residues. CDR3 region: CASSLVGGNGYEQYF. DNA for the CDR3: TGTGCCAGCAGCTTGGTGGGGGGGAACGGCTACGAGCAGTACTTC.

This clone was observed a handful of times. The genes are TRBV6-6 and TRBJ2-5; no definite D call. V was clipped by 5 bases and J by 5 bases, with 15 bases between them. This CDR3 is built from 14 residues. CDR1 is MNHNY and CDR2 is SVGAGI in the germline V gene (reference sequence). CDR3 sequence (DNA): TGTGCCAGCAGTCAAGACATAGGTTGGGAGACCCAGTACTTC. Translating gives CASSQDIGWETQYF.

The V call is TRBV5-4, the J call TRBJ2-6, with D unresolved. This CDR3 has 12 amino acids. Germline-derived CDR1 and CDR2 are SGHNT and YYREEE (reference sequence). V was trimmed by 7 bases and J by 0 bases, leaving 2 bases between them. The CDR3 here is CASGSGANVLTF. CDR3 nucleotide sequence: TGTGCCAGCGGCTCTGGGGCCAACGTCCTGACTTTC.

V usage is TRBV9 and J usage is TRBJ2-7; 9 bases match TRBD1. The germline gives CDR1 SGDLS, CDR2 YYNGEE. Trimming at V came to 4 bases and at J to 1 base, leaving 6 bases not matched to a gene. This CDR3 contains 15 residues. CDR3 nucleotides: TGTGCCAGCAGCCAGAGGGGGACAGGGTCCTACGAGCAGTACTTC. Protein product: CASSQRGTGSYEQYF.

The rearrangement links TRBV7-9 to TRBJ2-5, with a tentative D call TRBD2 (6 bases). Germline CDR1 SEHNR, CDR2 FQNEAQ (reference sequence). This CDR3 is 15 amino acids long. Trimming removed 4 bases from V and 5 bases from J, with 17 bases in between. CDR3 DNA sequence: TGTGCCAGCAGCTCGATTACCGGGACTTATGAGACCCAGTACTTC. Amino acid sequence: CASSSITGTYETQYF. Filled out from reference TRBV7-9 and TRBJ2-5, the complete variable domain reads DTGVSQNPRHKITKRGQNVTFRCDPISEHNRLYWYRQTLGQGPEFLTYFQNEAQLEKSRLLSDRFSAERPKGSFSTLEIQRTEQGDSAMYLCASSSITGTYETQYFGPGTRLLVL.

The chain has TRBV20-1 and TRBJ2-3; 8 bases are shared with TRBD1. Germline lookup yields CDR1 DFQATT and CDR2 SNEGSKA (reference sequence). The CDR3 contains 14 residues. V shed 3 bases, J shed 4 bases, and the junction held 6 bases outside the gene matches. The CDR3 DNA follows: TGCAGTGCTAGTGGTCAGGGGGCCGCAGATACGCAGTATTTT. This sequence encodes CSASGQGAADTQYF.

The chain recombines TRBV5-4 with TRBJ2-2, with unresolved D. Trimming took off 2 bases at V and 0 bases at J, with 8 bases between the two ends. CDR1 and CDR2 from the germline V gene are SGHNT and YYREEE (reference sequence). The CDR3 runs to 15 residues. The CDR3 coding sequence is TGTGCCAGCAGCTTAAATAGTCCGAACACCGGGGAGCTGTTTTTT. This sequence encodes CASSLNSPNTGELFF.

This chain joins TRBV2 and TRBJ2-7, with TRBD2 identical over 11 bases. V shed 2 bases and J 4 bases; nucleotides not matched to a gene: 1. The CDR3 length is 14 residues. Germline CDR1 and CDR2: SNHLY and FYNNEI. The CDR3 region is CASSETSGSYEQYF. The DNA of the CDR3 is TGTGCCAGCAGTGAAACTAGCGGGAGTTACGAGCAGTACTTC.

The gene calls are TRBV7-9 and TRBJ1-1; the D is unclear. This CDR3 comprises 13 residues. Deletions cut 1 base from V and 5 bases from J, with 8 bases between. Germline-derived CDR1 and CDR2 are SEHNR and FQNEAQ (reference sequence). The CDR3 DNA reads TGTGCCAGCAGCTTAGACTTAAAGACTGAAGCTTTCTTT. Amino acid sequence: CASSLDLKTEAFF.

V is TRBV7-6 and J is TRBJ2-4; 12 bases are a match to TRBD1. Germline V gene sequence: CDR1 SGHVS, CDR2 FNYEAQ. CDR3 length equals 15 residues. V gave up 5 bases and J gave up 7 bases; unmatched junction bases: 6. The CDR3 reads CASSTGQGAANIQYF. CDR3 coding DNA: TGTGCCAGCAGCACGGGACAGGGGGCCGCGAACATTCAGTACTTC. Drawing the rest from reference TRBV7-6 and TRBJ2-4, the complete variable domain is GAGVSQSPRYKVTKRGQDVALRCDPISGHVSLYWYRQALGQGPEFLTYFNYEAQQDKSGLPNDRFSAERPEGSISTLTIQRTEQRDSAMYRCASSTGQGAANIQYFGAGTRLSVL.

The chain carries TRBV11-2 and TRBJ1-3, with D possibly TRBD1 on 6 matching bases. The V gene's germline CDR1 is SGHAT and CDR2 FQNNGV. The V end was cut by 5 bases, the J end by 4 bases, with 12 bases between. The CDR3 runs to 14 residues. In nucleotides, the CDR3 is TGTGCCAGCAGCAATACAGACAGGGGAAACACCATATATTTT. Translation: CASSNTDRGNTIYF.

The CDR3 here is CASTPGLRLGYTF. In DNA, the CDR3 is TGTGCCAGCACGCCGGGTCTAAGGCTTGGCTACACCTTC. The V and J genes are TRBV6-5 and TRBJ1-2; no clear D. The CDR3 totals 13 residues. Germline values: CDR1 MNHEY, CDR2 SVGAGI. The V end was cut by 7 bases, the J end by 7 bases, with 16 bases between.

This clone appeared many times. The chain uses TRBV19 and TRBJ2-7; D might be TRBD2 (6 bases). V was pared by 0 bases and J by 6 bases, with 27 bases between. The CDR3 covers 19 residues. The V gene's germline CDR1 is LNHDA and CDR2 SQIVND (reference sequence). CDR3 nucleotides: TGTGCCAGTAGTATAGATGGGGGACTTGAACTGGGCCTCGGCGTCGAGCAGTACTTC. This codes for CASSIDGGLELGLGVEQYF.

The chain joins TRBV7-2 to TRBJ1-1; 7 bases are shared with TRBD1. Germline CDR1 is SGHTA and CDR2 is FQGNSA. After removal of 0 bases from V and 6 bases from J, the junction contained 4 bases not matched to a gene. This CDR3 region has 14 residues. This CDR3 is CASSLATGAAEAFF. The DNA for the CDR3 is TGTGCCAGCAGCTTAGCAACAGGGGCGGCTGAAGCTTTCTTT.

This rearrangement joins TRBV19 to TRBJ2-2; 9 nucleotides match TRBD1. With 5 bases clipped from V and 2 bases from J, the junction kept 6 bases outside the gene matches. CDR3 size: 16 residues. The V gene's germline CDR1 is LNHDA and CDR2 SQIVND (reference sequence). CDR3 DNA sequence: TGTGCCAGTAGTGCCGGGACAGGGATCAACACCGGGGAGCTGTTTTTT. Translating gives CASSAGTGINTGELFF.

The chain is built from TRBV5-4 and TRBJ1-6; D gene uncertain. V was pared by 1 base and J by 7 bases, with 18 bases between. Per germline, CDR1 SGHNT and CDR2 YYREEE (reference sequence). The CDR3 loop spans 17 amino acids. Here the CDR3 reads CASSLLVSGGQNSPLHF. DNA of the CDR3: TGTGCCAGCAGCTTGCTGGTCTCCGGAGGGCAGAATTCACCCCTCCACTTT.

The rearrangement uses TRBV10-3 and TRBJ2-5; maybe TRBD1 (7 bases). From germline, CDR1 is ENHRY and CDR2 SYGVKD. V lost 6 bases and J 3 bases, leaving 11 bases between the germline ends. The CDR3 consists of 13 residues. CDR3 sequence: CAISGGTEETQYF. In DNA form, the CDR3 reads TGTGCCATCAGCGGCGGGACAGAAGAGACCCAGTACTTC.

This clone has a single count. The chain uses TRBV14 and TRBJ2-3; 9 bases line up with TRBD1. Germline V CDR1 and CDR2: SGHDN, FVKESK. V gave up 4 bases and J gave up 5 bases; unmatched junction bases: 1. There are 13 residues in the CDR3. CDR3 DNA: TGTGCCAGCAGCCGGGACAGGGTAGATACGCAGTATTTT. This translates into CASSRDRVDTQYF. Filled out from reference TRBV14 and TRBJ2-3, the complete variable domain reads EAGVTQFPSHSVIEKGQTVTLRCDPISGHDNLYWYRRVMGKEIKFLLHFVKESKQDESGMPNNRFLAERTGGTYSTLKVQPAELEDSGVYFCASSRDRVDTQYFGPGTRLTVL.

The CDR3 DNA follows: TGCGCCAGCAGCCAAGGCCCGTCAGGCAATGAGCAGTTCTTC. This translates into CASSQGPSGNEQFF. The chain joins TRBV4-1 to TRBJ2-1; D remains ambiguous. CDR3 length equals 14 residues. V lost 1 base and J lost 6, with 10 bases in between. Germline V gene lookup returns CDR1 MGHRA and CDR2 YSYEKL.

This clone was detected only once. This rearrangement joins TRBV29-1 to TRBJ2-2; tentative D call: TRBD2 (6 bases). This CDR3 has 13 residues. Trimming cost V 5 bases and J 4 bases, with 11 bases left between them. Germline V gene data show CDR1 as SQVTM and CDR2 as ANQGSEA. This CDR3 reads CSVRVGGTGELFF. CDR3 in DNA: TGCAGCGTTCGGGTCGGGGGCACCGGGGAGCTGTTTTTT.

The chain links TRBV19 to TRBJ2-3; D unclear. This CDR3 contains 11 residues. Germline CDR1 LNHDA, CDR2 SQIVND (reference sequence). Trimming pared 11 bases from V and 6 bases from J, leaving 12 bases between. The CDR3 bases are TGTGCCGCAGGATGGCCGGATACGCAGTATTTT. It encodes CAAGWPDTQYF.